This T cell receptor beta chain was obtained from a study of blood T cell repertoires in COVID-19 (dated by TCRdb to about 2020). Regarding the research as a whole: The collaborator samples originated in the United States, Italy and Spain and spanned the acute and convalescent phases of COVID-19. Samples were obtained from the ongoing ImmuneRACE study (first 160 participants) and from some 1,300 subjects provided by 6 global collaborators. The sample metadata nearly always contained a de-identified subject ID, COVID-19 status, age in years and sex. The repertoires were released in a freely available public database intended as a resource for research on the immune response to SARS-CoV-2. Deeply sampled blood TCRbeta repertoires from subjects exposed to, actively infected with, or recovered from COVID-19 were included in the dataset. HLA class I and class II types, where available, came from metadata supplied by the sample provider rather than from assay-based typing. The prospective study material was composed of cDNA or gDNA derived from T cells, B-cell-depleted T cells, or PBMCs.

Comment on this clone: The antigen it recognizes is unknown. It has no much larger one-base neighbor in the sample; base qualities were not kept. The sample has other DNA sequences that encode this CDR3 too.

Participants in the prospective study were enrolled through a virtual design, were aged about 18 to 89 years, and lived in approximately 25 United States geographic areas. In the prospective study, cohorts were assigned on the basis of participant-reported clinical history obtained from a screening survey and a study questionnaire. For ImmuneRACE Cohort 3, a participant was defined as recovered based on two consecutive negative NP/OP PCR tests, clearance by a healthcare professional, or resolution of symptoms. In the prospective study, mobile phlebotomists collected whole blood, serum and a nasopharyngeal or oropharyngeal swab from each participant. Over an approximately 2-month period, participants in the prospective study had the option of providing additional blood draws and questionnaires. Prospective study blood samples were shipped either frozen or at room temperature before DNA extraction.

The research as a whole found: Clinical and demographic metadata were provided uncurated, with the amount varying by source and participant.

Deletion took 1 base off V and 3 bases off J, with a span of 6 bases between the germline ends. Via the germline V gene, CDR1 is LGHNA and CDR2 YNFKEQ. The CDR3 has 13 amino acids, counting the end cysteine and phenylalanine. The retained sequence is limited to the CDR3, 39 bases, with the frame set at the first base. TCRbeta CDR3 regions were amplified from genomic DNA using the immunoSEQ Assay, a bias-controlled multiplex PCR. For the original study's pipeline: The number of nucleated cells in each sample was estimated by amplification of reference gene primers within the assay. To quantify the absolute abundance of each unique TCRbeta CDR3 rearrangement, sequence reads were collapsed and filtered. For each sample, productive Simpson clonality was calculated as the square root of Simpson's diversity index over productive rearrangements. TCRdb obtained this table from immuneACCESS and retained in-frame rearrangements with V and J assigned. These tables miss some clones; where compared with another copy, unresolved V genes account for less than half of the shortfall, and the remainder is unexplained. That table furnishes V, J and clone size, whereas the DNA furnished D and trimming. The sample table records roughly 160,000 clones; approximately 77% of these occur just once. Together, the top ten hold around 18% of the sample.

This receptor chain uses TRBV4-2 and TRBJ1-1, with the D gene too uncertain to name. The sample was PBMCs or T cells enriched from blood (not recorded which). The clonotype comes from a man in his 60s who had recovered from COVID-19. This receptor has the CDR3 CASSQARDTEAFF. The DNA is TGTGCCAGCAGCCAAGCCCGCGACACTGAAGCTTTCTTT.